This passage covers 29 T cell receptor beta chains from one sample sequenced in a study of identical twins. One entry per CDR3 protein, called by TCRdb with MiXCR from the 5' RACE reads. The table has a few hundred thousand distinct CDR3 sequences, 13% to 15% seen once. The sample also formed part of further work on yellow fever vaccine responses in identical twins.

The material sequenced was CD4+ T cells sorted from blood. All receptors derive from a woman between 18 and 30 years old in good health.

This clonotype was counted only a few times. The chain uses TRBV28 and TRBJ2-1, with D possibly TRBD1 on 6 matching bases. Germline V gene lookup returns CDR1 MDHEN and CDR2 SYDVKM. CDR3 size: 12 residues. Trimming cost V 8 bases and J 15 bases, with 20 bases left between them. DNA for the CDR3: TGTGCCAGCGTAAAAGGGACATTCCCGACGTTCTTC. Protein sequence: CASVKGTFPTFF.

This chain uses TRBV3-1 with TRBJ1-1; D is ambiguous. The V end was cut by 3 bases, the J end by 3 bases, with 8 bases between. The CDR3 is 13 residues long. The germline CDR1 and CDR2 sequences are LGHDT and YNNKEL (reference sequence). CDR3 in amino acids: CASSHVLDTEAFF. The CDR3, as DNA: TGTGCCAGCAGCCATGTTTTAGACACTGAAGCTTTCTTT.

The chain has TRBV6-1 and TRBJ2-1; a possible D gene is TRBD2 (5 bases). Looked up from germline, CDR1 is MNHNS and CDR2 is SASEGT. This CDR3 contains 15 residues. The V end was cut by 6 bases, the J end by 0 bases, with 12 bases between. CDR3 residues: CASSPLTSSYNEQFF. In DNA, the CDR3 is TGTGCCAGCAGCCCCCTAACTAGCTCCTACAATGAGCAGTTCTTC.

This clonotype was observed a few times. This sequence joins TRBV3-1 and TRBJ2-1, with 12 bases fitting TRBD2. The V and J ends lost 2 bases and 5 bases, in that order; junction bases with no gene match: 4. This CDR3 comprises 16 residues. The germline gives CDR1 LGHDT, CDR2 YNNKEL (reference sequence). CDR3 sequence (DNA): TGTGCCAGCAGCCAAAAATCTAGCGGGGGGGACAATGAGCAGTTCTTC. As protein: CASSQKSSGGDNEQFF.

This clonotype has ten or more counts. This sequence joins TRBV29-1 and TRBJ1-2; TRBD1 matches at 8 bases. Germline V gene lookup returns CDR1 SQVTM and CDR2 ANQGSEA. Unmatched junction bases numbered 6, after V lost 8 bases and J lost 7 bases. The CDR3 has 11 residues. CDR3 in amino acids: CSSQGASGYTF. The DNA for the CDR3 is TGCAGCTCCCAGGGGGCCAGTGGCTACACCTTC. Looking up the rest from reference TRBV29-1 and TRBJ1-2 gives the full variable domain: SAVISQKPSRDICQRGTSLTIQCQVDSQVTMMFWYRQQPGQSLTLIATANQGSEATYESGFVIDKFPISRPNLTFSTLTVSNMSPEDSSIYLCSSQGASGYTFGSGTRLTVV.

Only a few counts were recorded for this clonotype. This rearrangement joins TRBV2 to TRBJ2-1; 7 bases agree with TRBD2. The length of the CDR3 is 12 residues. The V gene's germline CDR1 is SNHLY and CDR2 FYNNEI. Trimming removed 4 bases from V and 15 bases from J; junction bases left unmatched: 9. The CDR3 DNA reads as TGTGCCAGCAGTGTAGGCGGGGGATGGGGGTTCTTC. Its translation: CASSVGGGWGFF.

The J gene is TRBJ2-4, the V gene TRBV11-3, with D unresolved. Germline CDR1 is SGHNT and CDR2 is YENEEA. V was trimmed by 1 base and J by 3 bases, leaving 4 bases between them. The CDR3 has 13 amino acids. The CDR3 DNA reads TGTGCCAGCAGCTTAGGGGTCAAAAACATTCAGTACTTC. Translating it yields CASSLGVKNIQYF.

This clonotype turned up a few times. The chain combines TRBV7-2 with TRBJ2-5; a weak D match, TRBD2 (6 bases). The CDR3 has 15 amino acids. V lost 1 base to trimming and J lost 6 bases, with 15 bases between them. Germline assignment: CDR1 SGHTA and CDR2 FQGNSA. The CDR3 DNA sequence: TGTGCCAGCAGCTTAGAGATGGGGGGAACGAAGACCCAGTACTTC. Its translation is CASSLEMGGTKTQYF.

This clonotype showed up just a few times. The V gene is TRBV29-1, the J gene TRBJ2-1; TRBD2 agrees at 8 bases. In germline, CDR1 is SQVTM, CDR2 ANQGSEA. CDR3 size: 13 residues. With V trimmed by 4 bases and J by 7 bases, 6 bases remained unmatched. The CDR3, as DNA: TGCAGCGTTGTTAGCGGGGTACCTAATGAGCAGTTCTTC. It encodes CSVVSGVPNEQFF.

Concerning this clonotype itself: Sequence at one end of the junction differs from germline and may be a read error. The rearrangement links TRBV24-1 to TRBJ2-1, with TRBD1 matching 7 bases. Germline CDR1 reads KGHDR; CDR2 reads SFDVKD. CDR3 size: 18 residues. The CDR3 spells CATSDPGTADSSYNAQFF. The CDR3 coding sequence is TGTGCCACCAGTGACCCCGGGACAGCTGACAGCTCCTACAATGCGCAGTTCTTC.

This clonotype was recorded many times. The rearrangement uses TRBV28 and TRBJ2-1; 7 bases are shared with TRBD2. V trimming: 4 bases; J trimming: 0 bases; junction bases outside the gene matches: 3. Germline CDR1 is MDHEN and CDR2 is SYDVKM. The CDR3 sequence is 15 residues long. Here the CDR3 reads CASSSSGSSYNEQFF. In DNA form, the CDR3 reads TGTGCCAGCAGTTCTAGCGGAAGCTCCTACAATGAGCAGTTCTTC.

Many counts were recorded for this clonotype. The chain recombines TRBV5-6 with TRBJ2-1; TRBD2 agrees at 9 bases. The ends lost 3 bases at V and 2 bases at J; junction bases unmatched: 3. CDR3 length: 15 amino acids. Germline CDR1 SGHDT, CDR2 YYEEEE. The CDR3 DNA reads TGTGCCAGCAGCTCTAGCGGGATCACCTACAATGAGCAGTTCTTC. It specifies CASSSSGITYNEQFF.

This clonotype came up a few times. V usage is TRBV29-1 and J usage is TRBJ2-7, with D maybe TRBD2 (5 bases). Germline CDR1 and CDR2: SQVTM and ANQGSEA. The V and J ends lost 4 bases and 0 bases respectively, with 10 bases between them. The length of the CDR3 is 13 residues. In nucleotides, the CDR3 is TGCAGCGTTGTACGGGGTGCCTCCTACGAGCAGTACTTC. This codes for CSVVRGASYEQYF.

This rearrangement joins TRBV24-1 to TRBJ2-3; possible D gene TRBD2, 5 bases. This CDR3 has 13 residues. The germline V gene encodes CDR1 KGHDR and CDR2 SFDVKD. The V end lost 9 bases, the J end lost 4 bases, and 13 bases lay between the germline ends. The CDR3 bases are TGTGCCACCGGTCCGGGGTTGGCAGATACGCAGTATTTT. As protein: CATGPGLADTQYF.

The rearrangement uses TRBV20-1 and TRBJ1-2; 12 bases line up with TRBD1. Germline values: CDR1 DFQATT, CDR2 SNEGSKA (reference sequence). V trimming: 6 bases; J trimming: 2 bases; junction bases outside the gene matches: 13. CDR3 length: 17 amino acids. The CDR3 is CSAKTPPGTGGNYGYTF. CDR3 sequence (DNA): TGCAGTGCCAAAACGCCGCCCGGGACAGGGGGCAACTATGGCTACACCTTC.

V usage is TRBV20-1 and J usage is TRBJ2-5, with D uncertain. The CDR3 loop spans 14 amino acids. Trimming pared 4 bases from V and 5 bases from J, leaving 17 bases between. Germline-derived CDR1 and CDR2 are DFQATT and SNEGSKA (reference sequence). The chain's CDR3 is CSAIKEGIGETQYF. For the CDR3, the DNA is TGCAGTGCTATTAAAGAAGGGATAGGGGAGACCCAGTACTTC.

V is TRBV29-1 and J is TRBJ2-1, with a possible D match to TRBD2 (6 bases). Germline-derived CDR1 and CDR2 are SQVTM and ANQGSEA. The germline V and J ends were trimmed by 4 bases and 7 bases, with 14 bases remaining between them. This CDR3 spans 13 amino acids. Here the CDR3 reads CSVGAQAGNEQFF. The CDR3 nucleotides are TGCAGCGTTGGAGCTCAGGCGGGGAATGAGCAGTTCTTC.

The V gene is TRBV15, the J gene TRBJ2-7; a weak D match, TRBD1 (5 bases). CDR3 length equals 15 residues. Germline CDR1 reads LNHNV; CDR2 reads YYDKDF (reference sequence). V was trimmed by 0 bases and J by 7 bases, leaving 16 bases between them. The CDR3 coding sequence is TGTGCCACCAGCAGAGATGGCACAGGCTCTTGGGAGCAGTACTTC. It translates to CATSRDGTGSWEQYF.

The chain recombines TRBV9 with TRBJ2-7; no clear D gene. Germline CDR1 and CDR2: SGDLS and YYNGEE. The CDR3 extends over 13 amino acids. The V end was cut by 3 bases, the J end by 5 bases, with 12 bases between. The CDR3 spells CASSAVAWDEQYF. CDR3 nucleotide sequence: TGTGCCAGCAGCGCGGTAGCCTGGGACGAGCAGTACTTC.

This clonotype occurred a few times. The V gene is TRBV20-1, the J gene TRBJ2-1; 7 nucleotides align to TRBD1. CDR1 is DFQATT and CDR2 is SNEGSKA in the germline V gene (reference sequence). The CDR3 sequence is 17 residues long. V was pared by 0 bases and J by 0 bases, with 8 bases of the junction left unmatched. CDR3 DNA: TGCAGTGCTAGAGACACCTCCGGACAGGCCTCCTACAATGAGCAGTTCTTC. It is translated as CSARDTSGQASYNEQFF.

This clonotype was picked up a small number of times. This sequence joins TRBV3-1 and TRBJ2-1; 9 positions match TRBD2. The CDR3 is made up of 17 amino acids. Germline V lookup: CDR1 LGHDT, CDR2 YNNKEL (reference sequence). Germline trimming cut 0 bases from V and 4 bases from J; bases unmatched to any gene: 7. The CDR3 coding sequence is TGTGCCAGCAGCCAAGATCTGCGGGAGGGAAAATACAATGAGCAGTTCTTC. Translated, it gives CASSQDLREGKYNEQFF.

J is TRBJ2-3 and V is TRBV20-1, with D maybe TRBD1 (5 bases). V gave up 1 base and J gave up 4 bases, with 9 bases separating them. The CDR3 has 13 residues. Per the germline V gene, CDR1 is DFQATT and CDR2 is SNEGSKA (reference sequence). The CDR3 protein is CSARGRGPDTQYF. The DNA for the CDR3 is TGCAGTGCTAGAGGTAGGGGCCCAGATACGCAGTATTTT.

The genes are TRBV19 and TRBJ1-5; TRBD1 is a possible D gene (6 bases). Germline CDR1 and CDR2: LNHDA and SQIVND (reference sequence). The ends were cut back, 4 bases at V and 0 bases at J, with 16 bases in the middle. CDR3 length equals 17 residues. For the CDR3, the DNA is TGTGCCAGTAGTACCGTCCGGACAGTCTATAGCAATCAGCCCCAGCATTTT. Translation gives CASSTVRTVYSNQPQHF.

V is TRBV7-2 and J is TRBJ2-1; 7 bases agree with TRBD2. Looked up from germline, CDR1 is SGHTA and CDR2 is FQGNSA. The trim removed 5 bases at V and 7 bases at J, leaving 8 bases unmatched. The CDR3 runs 14 residues. The CDR3 DNA is TGTGCCAGCAGCCCGGCGGGACTACGTAATGAGCAGTTCTTC. Protein sequence: CASSPAGLRNEQFF.

This clonotype has only a few counts. CDR3 loop: CAIRHRGRREKLFF. Here the CDR3 DNA reads TGTGCCATCAGACACAGGGGGCGACGTGAAAAACTGTTTTTT. The chain has TRBV10-3 and TRBJ1-4; 9 nucleotides agree with TRBD1. V lost 6 bases and J lost 7; bases outside the gene matches: 6. Germline CDR1 and CDR2: ENHRY and SYGVKD. This CDR3 spans 14 amino acids.

This clonotype was detected ten times or more. V usage is TRBV6-1 and J usage is TRBJ2-7, with D possibly being TRBD1 (5 bases). V gave up 0 bases and J gave up 4 bases, with 13 bases separating them. The germline V gene encodes CDR1 MNHNS and CDR2 SASEGT. The CDR3 covers 15 residues. CDR3 DNA: TGTGCCAGCAGTGAAGCCCCAGGGTCTGGTTACGAGCAGTACTTC. Translating gives CASSEAPGSGYEQYF.

The V gene is TRBV10-3, the J gene TRBJ2-2; TRBD2 matches 14 bases. The CDR3 runs 14 residues. Per germline, CDR1 ENHRY and CDR2 SYGVKD. V lost 8 bases, J lost 8 bases, and 4 bases stayed unmatched. CDR3 protein: CAILGLAGGGELFF. The CDR3 nucleotides read TGTGCCATCCTCGGACTAGCGGGAGGAGGGGAGCTGTTTTTT.

The table lists this clonotype with a few counts. V usage is TRBV12-3 or TRBV12-4 and J usage is TRBJ2-7, with TRBD1 matching over 7 bases. V trimming: 6 bases; J trimming: 1 base; junction bases outside the gene matches: 9. The CDR3 sequence is 15 residues long. The DNA of the CDR3 is TGTGCCAGCAGCCATAGACAGGGACAGTCCTACGAGCAGTACTTC. Protein: CASSHRQGQSYEQYF.

This chain links TRBV2 with TRBJ2-7, with D unresolved. Trimming pared 7 bases from V and 3 bases from J, leaving 7 bases between. The germline CDR1 and CDR2 sequences are SNHLY and FYNNEI. The CDR3 length is 11 residues. CDR3 sequence reads: CASKAVYEQYF. In DNA form, the CDR3 reads TGTGCCAGCAAAGCAGTCTACGAGCAGTACTTC.